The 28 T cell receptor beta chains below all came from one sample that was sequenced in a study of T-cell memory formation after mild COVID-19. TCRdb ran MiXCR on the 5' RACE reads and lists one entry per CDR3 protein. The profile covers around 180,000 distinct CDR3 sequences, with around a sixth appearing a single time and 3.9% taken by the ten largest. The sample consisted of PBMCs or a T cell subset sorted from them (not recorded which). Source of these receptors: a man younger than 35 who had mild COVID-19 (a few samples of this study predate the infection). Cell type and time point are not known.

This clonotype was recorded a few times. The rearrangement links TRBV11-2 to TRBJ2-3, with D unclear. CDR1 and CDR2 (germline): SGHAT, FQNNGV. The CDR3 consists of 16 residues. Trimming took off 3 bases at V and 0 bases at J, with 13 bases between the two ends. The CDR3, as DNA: TGTGCCAGCAGCTTGTTCAGGCCCTCTAGCACAGATACGCAGTATTTT. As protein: CASSLFRPSSTDTQYF. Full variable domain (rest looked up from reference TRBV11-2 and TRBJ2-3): EAGVAQSPRYKIIEKRQSVAFWCNPISGHATLYWYQQILGQGPKLLIQFQNNGVVDDSQLPKDRFSAERLKGVDSTLKIQPAKLEDSAVYLCASSLFRPSSTDTQYFGPGTRLTVL.

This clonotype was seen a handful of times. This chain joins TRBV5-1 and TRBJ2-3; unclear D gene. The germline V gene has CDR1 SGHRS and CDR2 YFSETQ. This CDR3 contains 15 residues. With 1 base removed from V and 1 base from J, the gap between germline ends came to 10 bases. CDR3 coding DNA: TGCGCCAGCAGCTTGTATGTCCTCCGCACAGATACGCAGTATTTT. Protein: CASSLYVLRTDTQYF.

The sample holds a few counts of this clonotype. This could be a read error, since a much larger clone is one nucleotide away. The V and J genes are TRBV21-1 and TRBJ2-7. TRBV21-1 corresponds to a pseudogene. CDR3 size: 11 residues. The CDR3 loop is CASSKGNEQYV. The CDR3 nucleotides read TGTGCCAGCAGCAAAGGGAACGAGCAGTACGTC.

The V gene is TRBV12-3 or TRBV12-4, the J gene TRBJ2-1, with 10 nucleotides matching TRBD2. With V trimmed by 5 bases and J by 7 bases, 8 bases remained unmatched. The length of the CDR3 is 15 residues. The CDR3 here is CASSPGVAGGNEQFF. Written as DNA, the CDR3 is TGTGCCAGCAGTCCAGGGGTAGCGGGGGGTAATGAGCAGTTCTTC.

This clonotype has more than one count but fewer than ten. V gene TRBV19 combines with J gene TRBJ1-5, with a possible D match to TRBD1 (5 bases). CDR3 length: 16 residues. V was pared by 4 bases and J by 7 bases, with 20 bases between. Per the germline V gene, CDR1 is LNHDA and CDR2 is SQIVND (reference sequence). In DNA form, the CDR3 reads TGTGCCAGTAGTACGACCAAGCGCGGGGCGGGGCAGCCCCAGCATTTT. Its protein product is CASSTTKRGAGQPQHF.

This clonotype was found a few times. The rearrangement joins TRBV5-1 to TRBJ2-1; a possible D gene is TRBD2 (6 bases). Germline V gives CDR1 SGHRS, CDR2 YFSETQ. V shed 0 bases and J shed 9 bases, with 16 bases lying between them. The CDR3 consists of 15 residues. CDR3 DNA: TGCGCCAGCAGCTTGGTCGGGAGTTTGCAGGGTGAGCAGTTCTTC. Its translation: CASSLVGSLQGEQFF.

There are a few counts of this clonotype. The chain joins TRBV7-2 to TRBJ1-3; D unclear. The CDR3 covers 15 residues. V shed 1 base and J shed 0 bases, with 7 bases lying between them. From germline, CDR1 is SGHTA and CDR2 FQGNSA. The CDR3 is CASSLGGISGNTIYF. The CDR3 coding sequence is TGTGCCAGCAGCTTAGGCGGGATCTCTGGAAACACCATATATTTT.

CDR3 loop: CASGLAGGHTQYF. Here the CDR3 DNA reads TGTGCTAGTGGTCTAGCGGGGGGGCACACGCAGTATTTT. V usage is TRBV12-5 and J usage is TRBJ2-3, with 12 bases that match TRBD2. The CDR3 extends over 13 amino acids. Unmatched junction bases numbered 3, after V lost 5 bases and J lost 9 bases. CDR1 LGHNT and CDR2 FRNRAP come from the germline V gene.

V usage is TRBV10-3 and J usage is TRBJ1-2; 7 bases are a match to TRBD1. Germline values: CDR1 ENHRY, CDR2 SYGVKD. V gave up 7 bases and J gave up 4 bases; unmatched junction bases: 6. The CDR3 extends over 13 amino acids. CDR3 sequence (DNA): TGTGCCATCAATGGCAGGGGGATCTATGGCTACACCTTC. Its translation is CAINGRGIYGYTF.

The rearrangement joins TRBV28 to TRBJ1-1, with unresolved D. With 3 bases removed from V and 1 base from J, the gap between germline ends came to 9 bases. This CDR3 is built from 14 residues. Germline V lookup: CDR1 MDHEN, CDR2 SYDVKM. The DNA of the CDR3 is TGTGCCAGCAGTTTGGTACATCAGAACACTGAAGCTTTCTTT. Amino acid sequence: CASSLVHQNTEAFF.

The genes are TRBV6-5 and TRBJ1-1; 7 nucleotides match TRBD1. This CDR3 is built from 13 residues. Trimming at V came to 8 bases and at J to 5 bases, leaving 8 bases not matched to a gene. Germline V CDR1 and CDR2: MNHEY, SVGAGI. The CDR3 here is CASGETGHTEAFF. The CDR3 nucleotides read TGTGCCAGCGGAGAGACAGGGCATACTGAAGCTTTCTTT.

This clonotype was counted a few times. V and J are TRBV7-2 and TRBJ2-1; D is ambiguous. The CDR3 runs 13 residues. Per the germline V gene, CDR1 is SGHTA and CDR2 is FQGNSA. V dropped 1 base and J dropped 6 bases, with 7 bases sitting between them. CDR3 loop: CASSLGVANEQFF. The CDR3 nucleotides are TGTGCCAGCAGCTTAGGCGTTGCCAATGAGCAGTTCTTC.

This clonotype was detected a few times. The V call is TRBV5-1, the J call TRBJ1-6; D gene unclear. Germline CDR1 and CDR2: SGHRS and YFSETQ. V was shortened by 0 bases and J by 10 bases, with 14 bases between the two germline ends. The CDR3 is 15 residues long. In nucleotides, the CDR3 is TGCGCCAGCAGCTTGGCCGGGAGAGAAGGATCACCCCTCCACTTT. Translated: CASSLAGREGSPLHF.

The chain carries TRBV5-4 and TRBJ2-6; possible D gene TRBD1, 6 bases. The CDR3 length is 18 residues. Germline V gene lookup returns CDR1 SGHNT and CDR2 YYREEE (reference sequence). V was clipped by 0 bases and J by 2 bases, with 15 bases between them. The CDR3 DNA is TGTGCCAGCAGCTTGGATGGCGGCAGGGACACTGGGGCCAACGTCCTGACTTTC. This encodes CASSLDGGRDTGANVLTF. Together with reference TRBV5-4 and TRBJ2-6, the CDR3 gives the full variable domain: ETGVTQSPTHLIKTRGQQVTLRCSSQSGHNTVSWYQQALGQGPQFIFQYYREEENGRGNFPPRFSGLQFPNYSSELNVNALELDDSALYLCASSLDGGRDTGANVLTFGAGSRLTVL.

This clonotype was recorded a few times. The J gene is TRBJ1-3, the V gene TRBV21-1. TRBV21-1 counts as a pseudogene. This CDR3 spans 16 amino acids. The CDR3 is CASSKGRASSGNTIYF. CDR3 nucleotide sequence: TGTGCCAGCAGCAAAGGGAGGGCTTCCTCTGGAAACACCATATATTTT.

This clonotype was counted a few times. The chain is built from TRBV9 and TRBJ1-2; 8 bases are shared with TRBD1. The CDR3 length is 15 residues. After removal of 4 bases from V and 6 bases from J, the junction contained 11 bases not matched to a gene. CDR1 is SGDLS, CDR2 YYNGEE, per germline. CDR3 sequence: CASSTLGQGRDGYTF. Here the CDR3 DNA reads TGTGCCAGCAGCACTCTTGGACAGGGTAGAGATGGCTACACCTTC.

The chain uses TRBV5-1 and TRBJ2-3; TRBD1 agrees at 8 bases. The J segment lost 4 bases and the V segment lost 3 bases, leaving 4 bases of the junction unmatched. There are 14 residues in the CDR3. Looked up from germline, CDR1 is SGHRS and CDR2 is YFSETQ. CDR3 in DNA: TGCGCCAGCAGCTATCTACAGGGGGCAGATACGCAGTATTTT. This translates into CASSYLQGADTQYF. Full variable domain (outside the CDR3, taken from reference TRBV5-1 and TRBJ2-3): KAGVTQTPRYLIKTRGQQVTLSCSPISGHRSVSWYQQTPGQGLQFLFEYFSETQRNKGNFPGRFSGRQFSNSRSEMNVSTLELGDSALYLCASSYLQGADTQYFGPGTRLTVL.

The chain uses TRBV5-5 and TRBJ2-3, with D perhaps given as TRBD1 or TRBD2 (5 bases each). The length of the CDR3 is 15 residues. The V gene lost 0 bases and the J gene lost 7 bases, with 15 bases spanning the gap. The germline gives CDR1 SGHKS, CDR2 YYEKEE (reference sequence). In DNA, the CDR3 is TGTGCCAGCAGCTTGGTATGGGGACGAAGCTATACGCAGTATTTT. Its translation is CASSLVWGRSYTQYF.

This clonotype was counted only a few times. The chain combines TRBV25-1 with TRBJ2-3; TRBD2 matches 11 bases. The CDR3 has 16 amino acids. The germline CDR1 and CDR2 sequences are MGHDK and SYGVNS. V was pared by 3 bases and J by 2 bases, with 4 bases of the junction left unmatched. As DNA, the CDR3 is TGTGCCAGCAGTGAGCTAGCGGGGGGATACACAGATACGCAGTATTTT. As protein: CASSELAGGYTDTQYF.

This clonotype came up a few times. CDR3 amino acids: CATNSGGHADTQYF. The CDR3 DNA follows: TGTGCCACCAATTCGGGGGGCCATGCAGATACGCAGTATTTT. The chain carries TRBV24-1 and TRBJ2-3; tentative D call: TRBD2 (7 bases). Trimming left V 8 bases short and J 4 bases short, with 15 bases between. The CDR3 consists of 14 residues. Germline V gives CDR1 KGHDR, CDR2 SFDVKD.

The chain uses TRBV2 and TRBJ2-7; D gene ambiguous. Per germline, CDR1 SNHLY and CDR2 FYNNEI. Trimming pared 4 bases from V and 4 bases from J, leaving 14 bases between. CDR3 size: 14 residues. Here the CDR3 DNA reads TGTGCCAGCAGTGCTAAGTGGTTGGAGTACGAGCAGTACTTC. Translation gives CASSAKWLEYEQYF. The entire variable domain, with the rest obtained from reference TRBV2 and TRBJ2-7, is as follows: EPEVTQTPSHQVTQMGQEVILRCVPISNHLYFYWYRQILGQKVEFLVSFYNNEISEKSEIFDDQFSVERPDGSNFTLKIRSTKLEDSAMYFCASSAKWLEYEQYFGPGTRLTVT.

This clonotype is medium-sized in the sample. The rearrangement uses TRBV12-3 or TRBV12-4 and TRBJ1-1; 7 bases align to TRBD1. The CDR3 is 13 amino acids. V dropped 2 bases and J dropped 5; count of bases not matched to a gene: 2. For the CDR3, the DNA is TGTGCCAGCAGTTTACCAGGGGGGACTGAAGCTTTCTTT. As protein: CASSLPGGTEAFF.

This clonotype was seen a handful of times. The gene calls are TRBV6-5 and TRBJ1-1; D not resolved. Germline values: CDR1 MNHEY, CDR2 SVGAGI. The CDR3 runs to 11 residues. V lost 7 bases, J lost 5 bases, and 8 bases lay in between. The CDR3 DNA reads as TGTGCCAGCATGAGTGGGACTGAAGCTTTCTTT. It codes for CASMSGTEAFF.

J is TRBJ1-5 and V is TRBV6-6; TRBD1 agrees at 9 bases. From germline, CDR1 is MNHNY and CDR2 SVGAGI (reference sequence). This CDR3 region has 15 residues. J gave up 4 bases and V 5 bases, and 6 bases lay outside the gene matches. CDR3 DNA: TGTGCCAGCAGTCACAGGGGGCATCGAAATCAGCCCCAGCATTTT. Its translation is CASSHRGHRNQPQHF.

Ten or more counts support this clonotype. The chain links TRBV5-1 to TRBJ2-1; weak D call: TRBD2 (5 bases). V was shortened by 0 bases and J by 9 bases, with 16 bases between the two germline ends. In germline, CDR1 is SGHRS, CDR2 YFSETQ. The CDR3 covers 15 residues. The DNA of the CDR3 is TGCGCCAGCAGCTTGGTAGGATCGGGGAAGGGTGAGCAGTTCTTC. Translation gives CASSLVGSGKGEQFF.

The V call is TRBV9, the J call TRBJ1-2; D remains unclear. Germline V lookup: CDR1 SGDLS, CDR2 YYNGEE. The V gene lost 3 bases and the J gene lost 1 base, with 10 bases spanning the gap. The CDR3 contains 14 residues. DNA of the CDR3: TGTGCCAGCAGCGACTATCAGCTTAACTATGGCTACACCTTC. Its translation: CASSDYQLNYGYTF. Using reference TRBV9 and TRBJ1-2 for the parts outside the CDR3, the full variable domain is DSGVTQTPKHLITATGQRVTLRCSPRSGDLSVYWYQQSLDQGLQFLIQYYNGEERAKGNILERFSAQQFPDLHSELNLSSLELGDSALYFCASSDYQLNYGYTFGSGTRLTVV.

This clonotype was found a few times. CDR3 in amino acids: CASSQIKDSGYGYTF. The CDR3 DNA follows: TGCGCCAGCAGCCAGATAAAGGACAGCGGCTATGGCTACACCTTC. The chain recombines TRBV5-1 with TRBJ1-2; D is perhaps TRBD1 (6 bases). The CDR3 spans 15 residues. V lost 4 bases and J 4 bases, leaving 17 bases between the germline ends. From germline, CDR1 is SGHRS and CDR2 YFSETQ.

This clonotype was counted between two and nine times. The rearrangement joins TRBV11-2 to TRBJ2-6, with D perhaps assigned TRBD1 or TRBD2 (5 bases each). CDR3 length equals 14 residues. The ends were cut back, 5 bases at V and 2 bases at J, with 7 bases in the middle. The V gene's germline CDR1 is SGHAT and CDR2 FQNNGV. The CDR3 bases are TGTGCCAGCAGCCGGGACCCTGGGGCCAACGTCCTGACTTTC. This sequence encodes CASSRDPGANVLTF.